This T cell receptor (beta chain) emerged from a study of shared clonotypes between healthy human individuals. General study results and limits: Across a handful of donors, naive CD4 shared 5% to 6%, naive CD8 more than 3%, memory CD4 about 2.4%, memory CD8 about 0.4%. Represented diversity (both genetic and exposure-history) was limited by the small number of donors.

V lost 8 bases to trimming and J lost 6 bases, with 7 bases between them. The V gene's germline CDR1 is MNHNY and CDR2 SVGAGI (reference sequence). This CDR3 is 10 amino acids long. Positively selected for CCR7, the CD45RO-negative cells used as naive CD8 cells excluded terminally differentiated effector memory CD45RA+ cells. The data were produced by immunoSEQ multiplex PCR, yet TCRdb's version contains in-frame clones alone and is incomplete. The sample holds about 2.2 million clones, around 93% seen once. Points on this clone: The antigen is not known.

Material: naive CD8+ T cells from PBMCs. The gene calls are TRBV6-6 and TRBJ1-1; D call uncertain. The sequence was collected from a man between 18 and 35 years old in good health. Some clones in this sample may be carry-over from other donors' samples. In DNA, the CDR3 is TGTGCCAGCCAAGGACCTGAAGCTTTCTTT. This codes for CASQGPEAFF.